The 14 T cell receptor beta chains below come from one sample, sequenced in a study of blood T cell repertoires in COVID-19. The data were produced by immunoSEQ multiplex PCR, yet TCRdb's version contains in-frame clones alone and is incomplete. The top ten hold approximately 9.9% of the sample, which has around 150,000 clones, roughly 87% seen once. Material for sequencing was PBMCs or T cells enriched from blood (not recorded which). The receptors stem from a man over 45 who had recovered from COVID-19.

The chain is built from TRBV11-3 and TRBJ2-1; 9 positions agree with TRBD2. The CDR3 is 16 amino acids. With 5 bases clipped from V and 9 bases from J, the junction kept 14 bases outside the gene matches. Germline CDR1 SGHNT, CDR2 YENEEA. CDR3 sequence (DNA): TGTGCCAGCAGCCCCAACCCGGGACTACTAGCGGGTGAGCAGTTCTTC. Protein product: CASSPNPGLLAGEQFF.

The chain uses TRBV5-5 and TRBJ1-6, with 9 bases identical to TRBD1. The V gene's germline CDR1 is SGHKS and CDR2 YYEKEE (reference sequence). V trimming: 4 bases; J trimming: 8 bases; junction bases outside the gene matches: 1. The CDR3 runs to 13 residues. The CDR3 here is CASSRDRDSPLHF. The DNA of the CDR3 is TGTGCCAGCAGCCGGGACAGGGATTCACCCCTCCACTTT.

This CDR3 is CASSPTGQSYGYTF. CDR3 sequence (DNA): TGTGCCAGCTCACCTACCGGACAAAGCTATGGCTACACCTTC. This rearrangement joins TRBV18 to TRBJ1-2; a possible D gene is TRBD1 (5 bases). The CDR3 is 14 amino acids. The V end was cut by 3 bases, the J end by 4 bases, with 12 bases between. Per the germline V gene, CDR1 is KGHSH and CDR2 is LQKENI.

The rearrangement links TRBV25-1 to TRBJ2-1; D is ambiguous. CDR1 is MGHDK and CDR2 is SYGVNS in the germline V gene. The CDR3 runs 14 residues. V shed 8 bases and J shed 2 bases, with 13 bases lying between them. CDR3 bases: TGTGCCAGCCAGGTCGATACGGCCTACAATGAGCAGTTCTTC. Residues: CASQVDTAYNEQFF.

The rearrangement uses TRBV10-1 and TRBJ1-1, with 7 bases that match TRBD1. This CDR3 contains 16 residues. Germline V gene sequence: CDR1 WNHNN, CDR2 SYGVQD (reference sequence). V lost 0 bases to trimming and J lost 4 bases; unmatched junction nucleotides: 8. The CDR3 nucleotides read TGCGCCAGCAGTGAGTCGATCGTCAAGGGGGCCACTGAAGCTTTCTTT. The encoded protein is CASSESIVKGATEAFF.

This clone has just one count. This chain uses TRBV19 with TRBJ2-1; D is uncertain. The V gene's germline CDR1 is LNHDA and CDR2 SQIVND (reference sequence). Trimming left V 3 bases short and J 3 bases short, with 12 bases between. CDR3 length: 15 residues. As DNA, the CDR3 is TGTGCCAGTAGTATTCTTGCGGCCGGCTACAATGAGCAGTTCTTC. It encodes CASSILAAGYNEQFF.

The chain combines TRBV7-2 with TRBJ2-7; 7 bases line up with TRBD1. CDR1 SGHTA and CDR2 FQGNSA come from the germline V gene. V trimming: 5 bases; J trimming: 2 bases; junction bases outside the gene matches: 9. The CDR3 is 15 amino acids. The CDR3 loop reads CASSEGAGGTYEQYF. The CDR3 DNA sequence: TGTGCCAGCAGCGAGGGGGCAGGTGGGACCTACGAGCAGTACTTC.

V usage is TRBV5-1 and J usage is TRBJ2-3, with D possibly TRBD1 on 6 matching bases. V shed 8 bases and J shed 7 bases, with 20 bases lying between them. Germline V gene data show CDR1 as SGHRS and CDR2 as YFSETQ. The CDR3 length is 14 residues. CDR3 in DNA: TGCGCCAGTGCGACCCTGGGGGCTGAAAATACGCAGTATTTT. Translated: CASATLGAENTQYF.

The chain joins TRBV29-1 to TRBJ2-3; 7 bases agree with TRBD2. After removal of 6 bases from V and 0 bases from J, the junction contained 6 bases not matched to a gene. This CDR3 has 14 residues. Germline loops: CDR1 SQVTM, CDR2 ANQGSEA. For the CDR3, the DNA is TGCAGCGTGGGCGGGAGAGCTAGCACAGATACGCAGTATTTT. Translating it yields CSVGGRASTDTQYF.

A few counts support this clone. CDR3 bases: TGTGCCAGCAGCCAAGAATGGCAGGGGCCCTACGAGCAGTACTTC. It specifies CASSQEWQGPYEQYF. The V gene is TRBV4-2, the J gene TRBJ2-7, with a tentative D call TRBD1 (6 bases). Germline V gene data show CDR1 as LGHNA and CDR2 as YNFKEQ. CDR3 length: 15 amino acids. With 0 bases removed from V and 2 bases from J, the gap between germline ends came to 11 bases.

V is TRBV3-1 (or the pseudogene TRBV3-2) and J is TRBJ2-3, with 8 positions matching TRBD2. After removal of 0 bases from V and 2 bases from J, the junction contained 10 bases not matched to a gene. CDR1 and CDR2 (germline): LGHDT, YNNKEL (reference sequence). There are 18 residues in the CDR3. The CDR3 nucleotides are TGTGCCAGCAGCCAAGACCCCCAGCGGGGGTGGGACACAGATACGCAGTATTTT. It encodes CASSQDPQRGWDTDTQYF.

The V call is TRBV7-9, the J call TRBJ2-7; 13 nucleotides match TRBD2. Germline V gives CDR1 SEHNR, CDR2 FQNEAQ (reference sequence). This CDR3 has 15 amino acids. Trimming took 2 bases from V and 3 from J; bases not matched to a gene: 1. The CDR3 DNA reads as TGTGCCAGCAGCTTAAGACTAGCGGGGGGCTACGAGCAGTACTTC. Translation: CASSLRLAGGYEQYF.

This rearrangement joins TRBV19 to TRBJ1-1; 9 nucleotides align to TRBD1. This CDR3 spans 15 amino acids. Trimming at V came to 4 bases and at J to 5 bases, leaving 8 bases not matched to a gene. Germline assignment: CDR1 LNHDA and CDR2 SQIVND (reference sequence). In DNA form, the CDR3 reads TGTGCCAGTAGTACCGGACAGGGGCTAAAAACTGAAGCTTTCTTT. Residues: CASSTGQGLKTEAFF. Complete variable domain (other parts from reference TRBV19 and TRBJ1-1): DGGITQSPKYLFRKEGQNVTLSCEQNLNHDAMYWYRQDPGQGLRLIYYSQIVNDFQKGDIAEGYSVSREKKESFPLTVTSAQKNPTAFYLCASSTGQGLKTEAFFGQGTRLTVV.

The chain joins TRBV18 to TRBJ1-3; D may be TRBD1 (6 bases). This CDR3 is 16 amino acids long. V was trimmed by 3 bases and J by 3 bases, leaving 15 bases between them. Looked up from germline, CDR1 is KGHSH and CDR2 is LQKENI. The CDR3 nucleotides read TGTGCCAGCTCACCCATTCTACAGACAGGTGGAAACACCATATATTTT. Its protein product is CASSPILQTGGNTIYF.